Listed below are T cell receptor beta chains from one sample, sequenced in a study of T cell changes during pregnancy in multiple sclerosis. Produced via immunoSEQ multiplex PCR; TCRdb's table is partial and in-frame only. Of some 75,000 clones in the sample, 90% to 95% are singletons; the top ten hold roughly 1.2%. The source material was peripheral blood, sampled in the second trimester of pregnancy. These receptors all come from a female donor with multiple sclerosis, enrolled in a pregnancy study. Both conserved end residues are part of each CDR3. Fields, in order: clone size, D gene, J gene, V gene, CDR3 protein, CDR3 DNA. A D gene is named only where the DNA matches it firmly. Clone size is given for some rows only: seen once, a few or many times, or a class if the clone is expanded.

abundance: .; d_gene: .; j_gene: TRBJ2-1; v_gene: TRBV5-4; CDR3aa: CASSIDEDEQFF; CDR3nt: TGTGCCAGCAGCATTGACGAGGATGAGCAGTTCTTC
abundance: .; d_gene: TRBD2; j_gene: TRBJ2-1; v_gene: TRBV4-3; CDR3aa: CASSQEVTSEQFF; CDR3nt: TGCGCCAGCAGCCAAGAGGTGACTAGCGAGCAGTTCTTC
abundance: once; d_gene: TRBD2; j_gene: TRBJ2-3; v_gene: TRBV6-5; CDR3aa: CASLPAGDFTDTQYF; CDR3nt: TGTGCCAGCTTGCCAGCGGGAGATTTCACAGATACGCAGTATTTT
abundance: .; d_gene: TRBD1; j_gene: TRBJ1-2; v_gene: TRBV4-2; CDR3aa: CASTDQGDYGYTF; CDR3nt: TGTGCCAGCACCGATCAGGGGGACTATGGCTACACCTTC
abundance: .; d_gene: TRBD1; j_gene: TRBJ1-1; v_gene: TRBV19; CDR3aa: CASMVRQGGTEAFF; CDR3nt: TGTGCCAGTATGGTCCGGCAGGGGGGTACTGAAGCTTTCTTT
abundance: .; d_gene: .; j_gene: TRBJ2-1; v_gene: TRBV5-3; CDR3aa: CARSSPRDPGDNEQFF; CDR3nt: TGTGCCAGAAGCTCCCCCCGAGACCCCGGGGACAATGAGCAGTTCTTC
abundance: .; d_gene: TRBD2; j_gene: TRBJ2-7; v_gene: TRBV5-1; CDR3aa: CASSPGTAGLAGKYF; CDR3nt: TGCGCCAGCAGCCCCGGGACAGCGGGACTAGCGGGAAAGTACTTC
abundance: .; d_gene: TRBD1; j_gene: TRBJ2-7; v_gene: TRBV6-1; CDR3aa: CASSEPGQGNREQYF; CDR3nt: TGTGCCAGCAGTGAACCGGGACAGGGGAACCGTGAGCAGTACTTC
abundance: .; d_gene: TRBD2; j_gene: TRBJ2-4; v_gene: TRBV30; CDR3aa: CAAGVAKNIQYF; CDR3nt: TGTGCCGCGGGGGTAGCCAAAAACATTCAGTACTTC
abundance: .; d_gene: TRBD1; j_gene: TRBJ2-7; v_gene: TRBV11-2; CDR3aa: CASSWTGANSLYEQYF; CDR3nt: TGTGCCAGCAGTTGGACAGGGGCTAACTCTCTCTACGAGCAGTACTTC
abundance: .; d_gene: .; j_gene: TRBJ2-7; v_gene: TRBV2; CDR3aa: CASRDTGLFSATAYEQYF; CDR3nt: TGTGCCAGCAGGGACACAGGGTTATTTAGCGCTACCGCCTACGAGCAGTACTTC
abundance: .; d_gene: TRBD2; j_gene: TRBJ2-1; v_gene: TRBV30; CDR3aa: CAWSVTSGRGEQFF; CDR3nt: TGTGCCTGGAGTGTAACTAGCGGGAGGGGTGAGCAGTTCTTC
abundance: .; d_gene: TRBD1; j_gene: TRBJ2-1; v_gene: TRBV19; CDR3aa: CASKETTGGREQFF; CDR3nt: TGTGCCAGTAAGGAAACGACAGGGGGTCGTGAGCAGTTCTTC
abundance: .; d_gene: TRBD1; j_gene: TRBJ1-3; v_gene: TRBV5-8; CDR3aa: CASRLNRGVIGNTIYF; CDR3nt: TGTGCCAGCCGTCTGAACAGGGGGGTCATCGGAAACACCATATATTTT
abundance: .; d_gene: TRBD1; j_gene: TRBJ1-1; v_gene: TRBV4-1; CDR3aa: CASSQDPGQGAHTEAFF; CDR3nt: TGCGCCAGCAGCCAAGACCCCGGACAGGGGGCGCACACTGAAGCTTTCTTT
abundance: .; d_gene: .; j_gene: TRBJ2-3; v_gene: TRBV7-9; CDR3aa: CASSPYTDTQYF; CDR3nt: TGTGCCAGCAGCCCCTATACAGATACGCAGTATTTT
abundance: .; d_gene: .; j_gene: TRBJ2-1; v_gene: TRBV7-2; CDR3aa: CASSLGGVPTYNEQFF; CDR3nt: TGTGCCAGCAGCTTAGGGGGCGTTCCCACGTACAATGAGCAGTTCTTC
abundance: .; d_gene: TRBD1; j_gene: TRBJ1-3; v_gene: TRBV7-9; CDR3aa: CASSLGPQGVTGNTIYF; CDR3nt: TGTGCCAGCAGCCTGGGGCCCCAGGGGGTAACTGGAAACACCATATATTTT
abundance: .; d_gene: .; j_gene: TRBJ2-7; v_gene: TRBV11-2; CDR3aa: CASSLVLGANYEQYF; CDR3nt: TGTGCCAGCAGCTTAGTGCTAGGCGCTAACTACGAGCAGTACTTC
abundance: .; d_gene: .; j_gene: TRBJ2-1; v_gene: TRBV19; CDR3aa: CASSIDLVANEQFF; CDR3nt: TGTGCCAGTAGTATAGATCTGGTGGCCAATGAGCAGTTCTTC
abundance: .; d_gene: TRBD1; j_gene: TRBJ2-2; v_gene: TRBV30; CDR3aa: CAWGQGVGELFF; CDR3nt: TGTGCCTGGGGACAGGGAGTCGGGGAGCTGTTTTTT
abundance: .; d_gene: .; j_gene: TRBJ2-7; v_gene: TRBV5-1; CDR3aa: CASSLGDFSYEQYF; CDR3nt: TGCGCCAGCAGTTTAGGGGACTTCTCCTACGAGCAGTACTTC
abundance: .; d_gene: .; j_gene: TRBJ2-2; v_gene: TRBV19; CDR3aa: CASTFRLANTGELFF; CDR3nt: TGTGCCAGTACCTTCCGACTCGCGAACACCGGGGAGCTGTTTTTT
abundance: .; d_gene: TRBD2; j_gene: TRBJ2-3; v_gene: TRBV27; CDR3aa: CASSLYLAGVVDTQYF; CDR3nt: TGTGCCAGCAGTTTATATCTAGCGGGAGTGGTAGATACGCAGTATTTT
abundance: .; d_gene: .; j_gene: TRBJ1-1; v_gene: TRBV6-1; CDR3aa: CASSQGIAFF; CDR3nt: TGTGCCAGCAGTCAGGGGATAGCTTTCTTT
abundance: .; d_gene: .; j_gene: TRBJ2-1; v_gene: TRBV10-1; CDR3aa: CASSPSDSNEQFF; CDR3nt: TGCGCCAGCAGTCCTAGCGACAGCAATGAGCAGTTCTTC
abundance: .; d_gene: TRBD1; j_gene: TRBJ1-2; v_gene: TRBV11-2; CDR3aa: CASGPQGARANYGYTF; CDR3nt: TGTGCCAGCGGGCCTCAGGGGGCCCGGGCTAACTATGGCTACACCTTC
abundance: .; d_gene: TRBD1; j_gene: TRBJ1-2; v_gene: TRBV5-1; CDR3aa: CASSEPGQIAIGYGYTF; CDR3nt: TGCGCCAGCAGCGAACCGGGACAGATAGCTATAGGCTATGGCTACACCTTC
abundance: .; d_gene: .; j_gene: TRBJ1-4; v_gene: TRBV28; CDR3aa: CASSLLTRPEKLFF; CDR3nt: TGTGCCAGCAGCCTGTTGACTCGCCCAGAAAAACTGTTTTTT
abundance: .; d_gene: .; j_gene: TRBJ2-3; v_gene: TRBV11-2; CDR3aa: CASSSRFASTDTQYF; CDR3nt: TGTGCCAGCAGCTCGAGATTTGCTAGCACAGATACGCAGTATTTT
abundance: .; d_gene: TRBD2; j_gene: TRBJ2-3; v_gene: TRBV30; CDR3aa: CAWRGTSGRTITDTQYF; CDR3nt: TGTGCCTGGAGGGGGACTAGCGGGAGGACGATCACAGATACGCAGTATTTT
abundance: .; d_gene: TRBD1; j_gene: TRBJ1-2; v_gene: TRBV27; CDR3aa: CASSLPGGYGYTF; CDR3nt: TGTGCCAGCAGTTTGCCAGGGGGCTATGGCTACACCTTC
abundance: .; d_gene: TRBD1; j_gene: TRBJ2-7; v_gene: TRBV5-6; CDR3aa: CASSLGGGQGTYEQYF; CDR3nt: TGTGCCAGCAGCTTGGGGGGGGGACAGGGCACCTACGAGCAGTACTTC
abundance: .; d_gene: TRBD2; j_gene: TRBJ2-1; v_gene: TRBV7-3; CDR3aa: CASSLNPSGRGNEQFF; CDR3nt: TGTGCCAGCAGCTTAAACCCCAGCGGGAGGGGCAATGAGCAGTTCTTC
abundance: .; d_gene: TRBD2; j_gene: TRBJ2-1; v_gene: TRBV19; CDR3aa: CASSIASGSEQFF; CDR3nt: TGTGCCAGTAGTATAGCTAGCGGGAGTGAGCAGTTCTTC
abundance: .; d_gene: .; j_gene: TRBJ1-2; v_gene: TRBV12-5; CDR3aa: CASGRTGANYGYTF; CDR3nt: TGTGCTAGTGGTAGAACAGGAGCTAACTATGGCTACACCTTC
abundance: .; d_gene: .; j_gene: TRBJ2-3; v_gene: TRBV9; CDR3aa: CASSPTFGTQYF; CDR3nt: TGTGCCAGCAGCCCGACTTTTGGTACGCAGTATTTT
abundance: few; d_gene: .; j_gene: TRBJ1-4; v_gene: TRBV14; CDR3aa: CASSRGTNEKLFF; CDR3nt: TGTGCCAGCAGCCGGGGCACTAATGAAAAACTGTTTTTT
abundance: .; d_gene: TRBD2; j_gene: TRBJ2-5; v_gene: TRBV27; CDR3aa: CASSFFAGGSQETQYF; CDR3nt: TGTGCCAGCAGTTTTTTTGCGGGAGGCTCCCAAGAGACCCAGTACTTC
abundance: .; d_gene: .; j_gene: TRBJ1-2; v_gene: TRBV19; CDR3aa: CASIGANGYTF; CDR3nt: TGTGCCAGTATTGGGGCGAATGGCTACACCTTC
abundance: .; d_gene: .; j_gene: TRBJ1-1; v_gene: TRBV23-1; CDR3aa: CASSQRNGGRTEAFF; CDR3nt: TGCGCCAGCAGTCAACGCAACGGGGGTCGAACTGAAGCTTTCTTT
abundance: .; d_gene: .; j_gene: TRBJ2-1; v_gene: TRBV10-2; CDR3aa: CASSESLSDEQFF; CDR3nt: TGCGCCAGCAGTGAGTCGTTGTCAGATGAGCAGTTCTTC
abundance: .; d_gene: .; j_gene: TRBJ1-5; v_gene: TRBV28; CDR3aa: CASSSGGPGQPQHF; CDR3nt: TGTGCCAGCAGTTCCGGGGGTCCAGGTCAGCCCCAGCATTTT
abundance: once; d_gene: .; j_gene: TRBJ2-7; v_gene: TRBV27; CDR3aa: CASSLLYSYEQYF; CDR3nt: TGTGCCAGCAGTTTACTATACTCCTACGAGCAGTACTTC
abundance: .; d_gene: TRBD2; j_gene: TRBJ2-3; v_gene: TRBV5-1; CDR3aa: CASSLGVRLAGALDYTDTQYF; CDR3nt: TGCGCCAGCAGCTTGGGTGTACGGCTAGCGGGTGCGTTGGACTACACAGATACGCAGTATTTT
abundance: .; d_gene: .; j_gene: TRBJ1-1; v_gene: TRBV7-9; CDR3aa: CASSYAGGAKSTEAFF; CDR3nt: TGTGCCAGCAGCTATGCTGGAGGGGCGAAATCCACTGAAGCTTTCTTT
abundance: .; d_gene: TRBD1; j_gene: TRBJ2-7; v_gene: TRBV18; CDR3aa: CASSRDRDGEQYF; CDR3nt: TGTGCCAGCTCCCGGGACAGGGACGGCGAGCAGTACTTC
abundance: once; d_gene: .; j_gene: TRBJ1-4; v_gene: TRBV6-5; CDR3aa: CASSYRREANEKLFF; CDR3nt: TGTGCCAGCAGTTACCGCAGGGAGGCGAATGAAAAACTGTTTTTT